Below, 9 T cell receptor beta chains from the same sample are listed, as sequenced in a study of blood T cell repertoires in COVID-19. Assay used: immunoSEQ multiplex PCR; TCRdb lists only in-frame clones, some missing. Of 200,000 to 250,000 clones detected, approximately 82% appear once; the ten largest clones hold roughly an eighth. The sample taken for sequencing was peripheral blood. These receptors were taken from a human donor in a cohort sampled during active COVID-19.

V gene TRBV7-9 combines with J gene TRBJ2-5, with 12 bases aligning to TRBD2. Germline V gene sequence: CDR1 SEHNR, CDR2 FQNEAQ (reference sequence). The J segment lost 5 bases and the V segment lost 1 base, leaving 2 bases of the junction unmatched. This CDR3 is 15 amino acids long. The DNA for the CDR3 is TGTGCCAGCAGCTTAGGACTAGCGGGAGTGGAGACCCAGTACTTC. Translated: CASSLGLAGVETQYF. Full variable domain (rest looked up from reference TRBV7-9 and TRBJ2-5): DTGVSQNPRHKITKRGQNVTFRCDPISEHNRLYWYRQTLGQGPEFLTYFQNEAQLEKSRLLSDRFSAERPKGSFSTLEIQRTEQGDSAMYLCASSLGLAGVETQYFGPGTRLLVL.

This clone appeared a single time. The chain uses TRBV7-9 and TRBJ2-5; weak D call: TRBD1 (6 bases). This CDR3 has 15 amino acids. Trimming removed 0 bases from V and 5 bases from J, with 13 bases in between. Germline assignment: CDR1 SEHNR and CDR2 FQNEAQ (reference sequence). This CDR3 reads CASSLAQGVAETQYF. DNA of the CDR3: TGTGCCAGCAGCTTAGCACAGGGTGTGGCGGAGACCCAGTACTTC.

The rearrangement uses TRBV5-5 and TRBJ2-7; D ambiguous. Germline V gene sequence: CDR1 SGHKS, CDR2 YYEKEE (reference sequence). CDR3 length: 12 residues. With 4 bases removed from V and 1 base from J, the gap between germline ends came to 6 bases. CDR3 protein: CASSERSYEQYF. CDR3 coding DNA: TGTGCCAGCAGCGAGCGATCCTACGAGCAGTACTTC.

This chain connects TRBV28 to TRBJ2-5; 8 bases match TRBD2. There are 15 residues in the CDR3. The V gene's germline CDR1 is MDHEN and CDR2 SYDVKM. The ends lost 6 bases at V and 2 bases at J; junction bases unmatched: 8. The CDR3 nucleotides are TGTGCCAGCAGACTCCCATCGGGGGGGCAAGAGACCCAGTACTTC. Translation: CASRLPSGGQETQYF.

This CDR3 is CASSPSGGGTGNTIYF. The CDR3 DNA reads TGTGCCAGCTCACCTTCCGGAGGGGGCACTGGAAACACCATATATTTT. The chain employs TRBV18 and TRBJ1-3, with 7 bases fitting TRBD1. Trimming cost V 3 bases and J 2 bases; bases outside gene matches: 7. The V gene's germline CDR1 is KGHSH and CDR2 LQKENI. CDR3 size: 16 residues.

V usage is TRBV12-3 or TRBV12-4 and J usage is TRBJ2-7; D is perhaps TRBD2 (5 bases). Trimming pared 3 bases from V and 7 bases from J, leaving 13 bases between. This CDR3 contains 13 residues. The CDR3 reads CASSLARVSEQYF. For the CDR3, the DNA is TGTGCCAGCAGTTTGGCGCGGGTATCGGAGCAGTACTTC.

This chain joins TRBV7-2 and TRBJ2-7, with a weak D call TRBD2 (5 bases). CDR1 and CDR2 (germline): SGHTA, FQGNSA. With 3 bases removed from V and 2 bases from J, the gap between germline ends came to 14 bases. The CDR3 totals 15 residues. CDR3 protein: CASSLRVEPTYEQYF. In DNA form, the CDR3 reads TGTGCCAGCAGCTTGCGGGTAGAACCCACCTACGAGCAGTACTTC.

This sequence joins TRBV19 and TRBJ2-1; 7 nucleotides line up with TRBD1. This CDR3 has 17 amino acids. With 8 bases clipped from V and 5 bases from J, the junction kept 18 bases outside the gene matches. Germline loops: CDR1 LNHDA, CDR2 SQIVND (reference sequence). The CDR3 is CASEDRSRARGHNEQFF. CDR3 in DNA: TGTGCCAGTGAGGACAGGAGCAGAGCCCGTGGACACAATGAGCAGTTCTTC.

V usage is TRBV6-6 and J usage is TRBJ2-3; D unresolved. The CDR3 covers 15 residues. CDR1 is MNHNY and CDR2 is SVGAGI in the germline V gene (reference sequence). Trimming removed 0 bases at V and 0 bases at J, with 7 bases between. As DNA, the CDR3 is TGTGCCAGCAGTTACTCTTCTTCTAGCACAGATACGCAGTATTTT. This encodes CASSYSSSSTDTQYF.